This T cell receptor beta chain was obtained from a study of beta chain features in type 1 diabetes. General observations from the study: The naive, central memory and Treg TCRB repertoires showed an apparent similarity that was greater among patients than among healthy donors.

Comments on this clone: Its antigen is undetermined.

Isolated RNA was reverse transcribed in full, so expressed TCRB transcripts were sequenced. This table comes from immunoSEQ multiplex PCR, and its TCRdb copy is limited to in-frame clones, with some not included. The table lists under 300,000 clones, 27% of them singletons. The CDR3 spans 14 residues. Looked up from germline, CDR1 is SQVTM and CDR2 is ANQGSEA. V lost 7 bases, J lost 1 base, and 3 bases stayed unmatched. This chain links TRBV29-1 with TRBJ2-3, with 12 bases matching TRBD2. Sequenced: central memory CD4+ T cells from blood. This receptor was identified in a man aged 25 to 45 in good health. The CDR3 bases are TGCAGCGATTGGACTAGCGGGGGCACAGATACGCAGTATTTT. Translated, it gives CSDWTSGGTDTQYF.